This passage covers 20 T cell receptor beta chains from one sample sequenced in a study of patients and donors after allogeneic stem cell transplantation. TCRdb re-derived calls from the RT-PCR reads in MiXCR, one entry per CDR3 protein. This sample yields hundreds of thousands of distinct CDR3 sequences, of which 16% are seen a single time; roughly 7% belongs to the top ten. Sequencing was done on a sample of blood, either unsorted or a sorted T cell fraction (not recorded which). Every receptor here comes from a human donor who was either an allogeneic HSCT recipient or a stem cell or donor lymphocyte infusion donor (not recorded which). It is not recorded whose cells these are; they may come from a transplant donor.

In its sample, this clonotype was seen a few times. The chain uses TRBV6-1 and TRBJ2-3; TRBD2 matches at 9 bases. This CDR3 has 16 amino acids. In germline, CDR1 is MNHNS, CDR2 SASEGT. V gave up 6 bases and J gave up 2 bases; unmatched junction bases: 9. DNA of the CDR3: TGTGCCAGCAGGACCTCTGGGACTAGCTACACAGATACGCAGTATTTT. Protein product: CASRTSGTSYTDTQYF.

The table lists this clonotype with a few counts. The J gene is TRBJ2-4, the V gene TRBV20-1; D unresolved. This CDR3 is 15 amino acids long. Looked up from germline, CDR1 is DFQATT and CDR2 is SNEGSKA (reference sequence). V lost 1 base, J lost 4 bases, and 14 bases lay in between. The CDR3 loop is CSARAAQGMKNIQYF. CDR3 coding DNA: TGCAGTGCTAGAGCGGCCCAAGGCATGAAAAACATTCAGTACTTC.

The chain carries TRBV7-9 and TRBJ2-7; the match to TRBD2 covers 7 bases. After removal of 5 bases from V and 7 bases from J, the junction contained 17 bases not matched to a gene. CDR3 length: 16 amino acids. Germline CDR1 and CDR2: SEHNR and FQNEAQ (reference sequence). CDR3 in DNA: TGTGCCAGCAGCCTGGGACTGGGGACTACCCTGGGGGAGCAGTACTTC. Residues: CASSLGLGTTLGEQYF.

V usage is TRBV7-9 and J usage is TRBJ2-7; tentatively, D is TRBD1 or TRBD2 (5 bases each). Between the trimmed V and J ends, which lost 9 bases and 3 bases, there was a span of 18 bases. CDR1 and CDR2 (germline): SEHNR, FQNEAQ (reference sequence). The length of the CDR3 is 14 residues. CDR3 bases: TGTGCCAGTCGCGCCCTACTGGGGGACTACGAGCAGTACTTC. Its translation is CASRALLGDYEQYF.

This clonotype was seen only a few times. The chain recombines TRBV9 with TRBJ2-6; 7 bases line up with TRBD2. CDR3 length: 15 residues. In germline, CDR1 is SGDLS, CDR2 YYNGEE. With 7 bases clipped from V and 2 bases from J, the junction kept 6 bases outside the gene matches. Here the CDR3 DNA reads TGTGCCAGCGGATTGAGCGGGGCTGGGGCCAACGTCCTGACTTTC. Translated: CASGLSGAGANVLTF.

The chain employs TRBV7-3 and TRBJ1-1; TRBD1 might be the D (6 bases). V was cut by 1 base and J by 0 bases, with 15 bases left in between. Per germline, CDR1 SGHTA and CDR2 FQGTGA. The CDR3 spans 17 residues. The CDR3 spells CASSLIRGARMNTEAFF. The CDR3 DNA reads TGTGCCAGCAGCTTAATCCGGGGGGCGAGGATGAACACTGAAGCTTTCTTT.

The chain is built from TRBV19 and TRBJ2-1; 8 nucleotides agree with TRBD1. Trimming cost V 7 bases and J 2 bases; bases outside gene matches: 10. Germline V gives CDR1 LNHDA, CDR2 SQIVND (reference sequence). The CDR3 length is 16 residues. Here the CDR3 reads CASTVSDRGPYNEQFF. CDR3 bases: TGTGCCAGTACCGTTTCCGACAGGGGACCCTACAATGAGCAGTTCTTC.

This clonotype occurred many times. The V gene is TRBV12-3 or TRBV12-4, the J gene TRBJ1-1; D may be TRBD1 (5 bases). Trimming pared 0 bases from V and 6 bases from J, leaving 14 bases between. There are 15 residues in the CDR3. The CDR3 bases are TGTGCCAGCAGTTTAGCGGCAGGGAGGGTCCCTGAAGCTTTCTTT. The encoded protein is CASSLAAGRVPEAFF.

V is TRBV5-1 and J is TRBJ1-5; no reliable D call. V was pared by 0 bases and J by 4 bases, with 8 bases between. The germline gives CDR1 SGHRS, CDR2 YFSETQ. The CDR3 contains 14 residues. The CDR3, as DNA: TGCGCCAGCAGCTTGGAGTCCCAAAATCAGCCCCAGCATTTT. Translating it yields CASSLESQNQPQHF.

This clonotype was seen a handful of times. This chain joins TRBV4-1 and TRBJ2-7, with D unclear. V dropped 1 base and J dropped 9 bases, with 19 bases sitting between them. Germline assignment: CDR1 MGHRA and CDR2 YSYEKL. This CDR3 spans 15 amino acids. This chain's CDR3 is CASSQGANQGSGQYF. Here the CDR3 DNA reads TGCGCCAGCAGCCAAGGGGCCAACCAAGGTTCGGGGCAGTACTTC.

The chain carries TRBV5-6 and TRBJ1-2, with D possibly matching TRBD1 (6 bases). The germline CDR1 and CDR2 sequences are SGHDT and YYEEEE. This CDR3 region has 15 residues. The ends were cut back, 7 bases at V and 4 bases at J, with 20 bases in the middle. The CDR3 nucleotides read TGTGCCAGCGGCCTAACAGGGCTAAATCGCTATGGCTACACCTTC. Its protein is CASGLTGLNRYGYTF.

The rearrangement links TRBV12-3 or TRBV12-4 to TRBJ1-6; 8 bases align to TRBD1. The junction had 11 bases not matched to a gene; V was cut back by 5 bases and J by 2 bases. The CDR3 contains 18 residues. CDR3 DNA: TGTGCCAGCAGTGGGCCCCGGGACAGGACTACCTATAATTCACCCCTCCACTTT. It translates to CASSGPRDRTTYNSPLHF.

This clonotype was counted only a few times. The CDR3 DNA follows: TGTGCCAGCAGCTTAGGAAGGCCGGGACAGGGGAAATATAATTCACCCCTCCACTTT. Protein sequence: CASSLGRPGQGKYNSPLHF. The chain links TRBV11-1 to TRBJ1-6, with TRBD1 identical over 10 bases. The CDR3 covers 19 residues. V was pared by 1 base and J by 4 bases, with 10 bases of the junction left unmatched. Germline CDR1 SGHAT, CDR2 FQDESV (reference sequence).

This clonotype was observed at least ten times. The CDR3 here is CATSAGREQYF. The CDR3 DNA follows: TGTGCCACCAGTGCCGGTCGAGAGCAGTACTTC. The chain uses TRBV24-1 and TRBJ2-7; D ambiguous. Per germline, CDR1 KGHDR and CDR2 SFDVKD. The CDR3 covers 11 residues. Trimming removed 5 bases at V and 7 bases at J, with 8 bases between.

This clonotype was counted a few times. This chain connects TRBV6-5 to TRBJ1-1; TRBD1 is a possible D gene (6 bases). The V end was cut by 6 bases, the J end by 0 bases, with 11 bases between. Germline V gene lookup returns CDR1 MNHEY and CDR2 SVGAGI. CDR3 length: 14 amino acids. Here the CDR3 DNA reads TGTGCCAGCAGCTACGGGACACTGAACACTGAAGCTTTCTTT. As protein: CASSYGTLNTEAFF.

This clonotype has ten or more counts. The genes are TRBV12-3 or TRBV12-4 and TRBJ2-1; D remains unclear. The CDR3 covers 15 residues. V gave up 1 base and J gave up 6 bases, with 13 bases separating them. CDR3 DNA sequence: TGTGCCAGCAGTTTAGTAGGGTTGGGTTCCAATGAGCAGTTCTTC. Translated, it gives CASSLVGLGSNEQFF.

This clonotype has more than one count but fewer than ten. This chain uses TRBV29-1 with TRBJ1-5; tentative D call: TRBD1 (6 bases). The V gene's germline CDR1 is SQVTM and CDR2 ANQGSEA. This CDR3 has 13 residues. Trimming removed 5 bases at V and 1 base at J, with 9 bases between. The CDR3 bases are TGCAGCGTTCGGGACACCAGCAATCAGCCCCAGCATTTT. Its translation: CSVRDTSNQPQHF.

J is TRBJ2-3 and V is TRBV14, with D tentatively TRBD1 or TRBD2 (6 bases each). The CDR3 is 16 residues long. V lost 1 base, J lost 2 bases, and 13 bases lay in between. Germline lookup yields CDR1 SGHDN and CDR2 FVKESK. The CDR3 coding sequence is TGTGCCAGCAGCCAAGGTCGGGGGCTTAACACAGATACGCAGTATTTT. Protein product: CASSQGRGLNTDTQYF.

This clonotype was recorded at least ten times. This chain links TRBV24-1 with TRBJ2-4; 10 bases align to TRBD1. Trimming cost V 4 bases and J 3 bases; bases outside gene matches: 5. Germline-derived CDR1 and CDR2 are KGHDR and SFDVKD. The CDR3 runs 16 residues. The CDR3 loop is CATSEAGTGDKNIQYF. CDR3 coding DNA: TGTGCCACCAGTGAGGCCGGGACAGGGGACAAAAACATTCAGTACTTC.

There are a few counts of this clonotype. The chain carries TRBV5-1 and TRBJ2-7, with TRBD1 identical over 7 bases. The trim removed 0 bases at V and 3 bases at J, leaving 3 bases unmatched. Per germline, CDR1 SGHRS and CDR2 YFSETQ. The CDR3 extends over 14 amino acids. The CDR3 DNA is TGCGCCAGCAGCTTGGGGGACAGCCGCTACGAGCAGTACTTC. This translates into CASSLGDSRYEQYF.